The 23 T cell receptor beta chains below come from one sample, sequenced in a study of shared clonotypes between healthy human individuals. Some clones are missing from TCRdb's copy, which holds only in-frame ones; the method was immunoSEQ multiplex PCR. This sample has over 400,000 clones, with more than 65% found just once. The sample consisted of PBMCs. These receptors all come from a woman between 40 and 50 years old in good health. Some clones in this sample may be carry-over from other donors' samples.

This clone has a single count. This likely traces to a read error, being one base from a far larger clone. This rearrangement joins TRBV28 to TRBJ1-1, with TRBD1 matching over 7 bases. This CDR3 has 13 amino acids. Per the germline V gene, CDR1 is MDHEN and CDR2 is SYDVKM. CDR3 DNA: TGTGCCAGCGGTTTATCCGGGACAGTTGAAGCTTTCTTT. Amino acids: CASGLSGTVEAFF.

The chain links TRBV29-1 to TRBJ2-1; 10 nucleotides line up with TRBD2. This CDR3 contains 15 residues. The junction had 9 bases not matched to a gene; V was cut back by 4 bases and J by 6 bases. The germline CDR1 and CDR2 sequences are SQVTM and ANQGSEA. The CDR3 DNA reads TGCAGCGTTGTAGCCGGACTAGCGGAACTCAATGAGCAGTTCTTC. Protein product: CSVVAGLAELNEQFF.

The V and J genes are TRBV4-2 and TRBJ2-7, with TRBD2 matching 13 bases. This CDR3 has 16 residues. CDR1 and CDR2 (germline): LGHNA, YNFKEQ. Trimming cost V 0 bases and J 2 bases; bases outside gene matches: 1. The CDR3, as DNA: TGTGCCAGCAGCCAAGAGGGACTAGCGGGAACCTACGAGCAGTACTTC. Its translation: CASSQEGLAGTYEQYF.

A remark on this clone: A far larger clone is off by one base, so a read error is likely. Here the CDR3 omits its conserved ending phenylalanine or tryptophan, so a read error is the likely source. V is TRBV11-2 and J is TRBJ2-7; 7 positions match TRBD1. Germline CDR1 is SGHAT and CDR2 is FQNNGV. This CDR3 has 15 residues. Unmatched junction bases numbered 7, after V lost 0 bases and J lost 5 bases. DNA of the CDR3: TGTGCCAGCAGCTTAGATGCCAGGGGGATCGACGAGCAGTACTCC. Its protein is CASSLDARGIDEQYS.

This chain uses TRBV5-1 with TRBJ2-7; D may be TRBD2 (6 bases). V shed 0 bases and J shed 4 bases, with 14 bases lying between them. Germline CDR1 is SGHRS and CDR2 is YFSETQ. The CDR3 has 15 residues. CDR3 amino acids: CASSLVEGSLYEQYF. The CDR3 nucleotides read TGCGCCAGCAGCTTGGTGGAGGGCTCCCTTTACGAGCAGTACTTC.

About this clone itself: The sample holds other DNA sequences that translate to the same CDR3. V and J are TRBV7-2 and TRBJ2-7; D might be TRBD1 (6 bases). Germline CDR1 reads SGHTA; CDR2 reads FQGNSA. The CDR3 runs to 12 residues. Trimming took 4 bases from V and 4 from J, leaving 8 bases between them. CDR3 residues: CASSSQGYEQYF. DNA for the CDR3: TGTGCCAGCAGCTCACAGGGTTACGAGCAGTACTTC.

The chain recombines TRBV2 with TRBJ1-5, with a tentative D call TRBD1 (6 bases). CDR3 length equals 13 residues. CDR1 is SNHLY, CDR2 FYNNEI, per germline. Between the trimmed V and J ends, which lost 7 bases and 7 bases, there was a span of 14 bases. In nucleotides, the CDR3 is TGTGCCAGCACCGACAGGTCGAAACAGCCCCAGCATTTT. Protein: CASTDRSKQPQHF.

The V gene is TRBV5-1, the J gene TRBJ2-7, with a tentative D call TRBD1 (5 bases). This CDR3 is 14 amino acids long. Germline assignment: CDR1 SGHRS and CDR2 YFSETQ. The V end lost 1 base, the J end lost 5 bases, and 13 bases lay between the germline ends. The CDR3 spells CASSLIQGLDEQYF. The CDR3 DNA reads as TGCGCCAGCAGCTTGATCCAGGGTCTAGACGAGCAGTACTTC. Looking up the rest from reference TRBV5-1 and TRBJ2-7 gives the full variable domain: KAGVTQTPRYLIKTRGQQVTLSCSPISGHRSVSWYQQTPGQGLQFLFEYFSETQRNKGNFPGRFSGRQFSNSRSEMNVSTLELGDSALYLCASSLIQGLDEQYFGPGTRLTVT.

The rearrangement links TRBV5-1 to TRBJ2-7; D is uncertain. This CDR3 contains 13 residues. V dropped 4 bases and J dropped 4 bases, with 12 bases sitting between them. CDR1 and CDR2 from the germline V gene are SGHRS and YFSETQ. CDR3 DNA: TGCGCCAGCAGCCCCGGCGGCAATTACGAGCAGTACTTC. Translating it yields CASSPGGNYEQYF.

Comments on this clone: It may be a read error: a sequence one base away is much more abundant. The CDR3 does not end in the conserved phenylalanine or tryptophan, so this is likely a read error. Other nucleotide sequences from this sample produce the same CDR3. CDR3 amino acids: CASSRYREQYL. Written as DNA, the CDR3 is TGTGCCAGCAGCCGGTACAGGGAGCAGTACCTC. V gene TRBV7-2 combines with J gene TRBJ2-7; D might be TRBD1 (5 bases). CDR3 length: 11 residues. CDR1 and CDR2 (germline): SGHTA, FQGNSA. Trimming removed 5 bases from V and 7 bases from J, with 9 bases in between.

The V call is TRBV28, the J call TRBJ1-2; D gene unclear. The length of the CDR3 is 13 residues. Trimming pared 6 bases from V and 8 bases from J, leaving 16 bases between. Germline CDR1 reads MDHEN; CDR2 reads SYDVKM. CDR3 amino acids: CASRPTGPRGYTF. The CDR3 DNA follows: TGTGCCAGCAGACCGACGGGTCCGAGGGGCTACACCTTC.

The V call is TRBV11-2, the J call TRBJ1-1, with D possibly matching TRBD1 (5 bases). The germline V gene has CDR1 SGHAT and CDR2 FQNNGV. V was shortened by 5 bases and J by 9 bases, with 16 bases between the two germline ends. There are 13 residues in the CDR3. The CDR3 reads CASSPNGGRKAFF. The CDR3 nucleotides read TGTGCCAGCAGCCCGAACGGGGGGAGGAAAGCTTTCTTT.

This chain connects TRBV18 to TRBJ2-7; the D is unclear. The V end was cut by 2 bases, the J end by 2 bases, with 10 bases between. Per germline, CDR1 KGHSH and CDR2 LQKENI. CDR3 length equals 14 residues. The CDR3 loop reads CASSPSEATYEQYF. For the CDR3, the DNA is TGTGCCAGCTCACCATCCGAGGCGACCTACGAGCAGTACTTC.

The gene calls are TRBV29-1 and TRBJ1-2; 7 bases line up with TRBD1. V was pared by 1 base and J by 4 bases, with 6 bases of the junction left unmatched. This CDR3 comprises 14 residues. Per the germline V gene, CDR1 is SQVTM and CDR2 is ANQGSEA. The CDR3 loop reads CSVEGGTASYGYTF. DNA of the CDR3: TGCAGCGTTGAAGGGGGGACAGCCTCCTATGGCTACACCTTC.

The CDR3 reads CASSLTSGRSETQYF. DNA for the CDR3: TGTGCCAGCAGCTTAACTAGCGGGAGGTCGGAGACCCAGTACTTC. The rearrangement uses TRBV11-2 and TRBJ2-5, with 12 positions matching TRBD2. Trimming took 2 bases from V and 5 from J; bases not matched to a gene: 3. The germline gives CDR1 SGHAT, CDR2 FQNNGV. The CDR3 extends over 15 amino acids.

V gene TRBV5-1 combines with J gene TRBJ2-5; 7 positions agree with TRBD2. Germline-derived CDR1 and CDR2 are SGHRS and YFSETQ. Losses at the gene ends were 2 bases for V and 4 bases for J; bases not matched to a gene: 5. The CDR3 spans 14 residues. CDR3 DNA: TGCGCCAGCAGCTTCTTGTCGGGAGGAGAGACCCAGTACTTC. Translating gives CASSFLSGGETQYF.

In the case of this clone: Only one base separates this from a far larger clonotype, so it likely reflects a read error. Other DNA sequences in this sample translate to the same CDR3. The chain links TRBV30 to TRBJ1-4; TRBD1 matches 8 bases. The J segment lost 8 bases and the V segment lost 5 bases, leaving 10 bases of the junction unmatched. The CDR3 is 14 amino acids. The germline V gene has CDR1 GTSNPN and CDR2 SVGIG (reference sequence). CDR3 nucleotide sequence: TGTGCCTGGGACCCGGGACAGGAGGGCGAAAAACTGTTTTTT. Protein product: CAWDPGQEGEKLFF.

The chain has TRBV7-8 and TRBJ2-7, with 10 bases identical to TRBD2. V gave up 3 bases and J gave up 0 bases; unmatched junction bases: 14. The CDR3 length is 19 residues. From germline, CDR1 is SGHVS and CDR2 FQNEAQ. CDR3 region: CASSFGLGGTSVDSYEQYF. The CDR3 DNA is TGTGCCAGCAGCTTTGGATTGGGAGGGACTAGCGTCGACTCCTACGAGCAGTACTTC.

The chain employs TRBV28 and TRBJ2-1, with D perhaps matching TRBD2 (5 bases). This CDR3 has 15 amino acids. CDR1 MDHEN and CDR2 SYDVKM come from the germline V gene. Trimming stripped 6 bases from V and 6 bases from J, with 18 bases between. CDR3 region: CASSYHGELSNEQFF. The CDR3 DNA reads TGTGCCAGCAGCTACCATGGGGAGCTCAGCAATGAGCAGTTCTTC.

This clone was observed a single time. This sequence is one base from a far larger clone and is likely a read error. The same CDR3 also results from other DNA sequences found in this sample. The CDR3 region has the DNA TGTGCCAGCAGCTTGTCGACGAGCCGGTGGAACACTGAAGCTTTCTTT. Translated: CASSLSTSRWNTEAFF. The chain employs TRBV5-6 and TRBJ1-1; D is uncertain. The V gene's germline CDR1 is SGHDT and CDR2 YYEEEE. Between the trimmed V and J ends, which lost 1 base and 1 base, there was a span of 14 bases. The CDR3 is 16 residues long.

The CDR3 protein is CASSYSGQPYEQYF. CDR3 DNA: TGTGCCAGCAGTTACTCCGGGCAGCCCTACGAGCAGTACTTC. This chain connects TRBV6-5 to TRBJ2-7; D is unresolved. In germline, CDR1 is MNHEY, CDR2 SVGAGI. The CDR3 runs 14 residues. The V gene lost 0 bases and the J gene lost 2 bases, with 8 bases spanning the gap.

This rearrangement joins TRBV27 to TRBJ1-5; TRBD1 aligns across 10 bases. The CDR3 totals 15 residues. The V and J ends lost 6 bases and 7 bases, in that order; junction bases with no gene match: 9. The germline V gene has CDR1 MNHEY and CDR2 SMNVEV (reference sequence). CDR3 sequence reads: CASSPGQGFYQPQHF. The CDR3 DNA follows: TGTGCCAGCAGCCCGGGACAGGGGTTCTACCAGCCCCAGCATTTT.

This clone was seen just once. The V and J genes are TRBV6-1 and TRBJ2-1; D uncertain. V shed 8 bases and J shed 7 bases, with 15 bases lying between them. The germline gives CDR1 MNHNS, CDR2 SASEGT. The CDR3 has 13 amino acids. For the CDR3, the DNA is TGTGCCAGCGCAGAACCGACTCTGAATGAGCAGTTCTTC. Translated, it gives CASAEPTLNEQFF.